The clone carrying this TCR beta chain was picked up a small number of times. Its antigen is not identified. This record belongs to a study of blood T cells in healthy people across ages. Germline V gives CDR1 MDHEN, CDR2 SYDVKM. V was clipped by 3 bases and J by 8 bases, with 13 bases between them. The CDR3 is made up of 14 amino acids. Study-wide points: Diversity was higher, and naive CD4+ cells more numerous, in long-lived donors than in aged donors.

A second PCR, run for roughly 7 to 12 cycles, used a sample-barcoded 5' primer plus a J-beta primer mix. The template-switch adaptor was a 5' adaptor with 12 random nucleotides. It tagged each cDNA molecule. Each CDR3 protein gets one entry after TCRdb re-called the 5' RACE reads with MiXCR. The top ten hold approximately 0.7% of the sample, which has around 990,000 distinct CDR3 sequences, around 25% seen once. The same sample was also studied in work on T cells of mothers and their children. This second study notes: Comparable shaping of TCR recombination output by thymic selection was observed in related and unrelated pairs. With unrelated pairs as the comparison, related mother-child pairs had a slightly higher overlap that was not significant.

The source is a girl aged 2 to 9 in good health. The rearrangement uses TRBV28 and TRBJ1-4; D not certain. The sample consisted of blood. The CDR3 DNA is TGTGCCAGCAGTTTTAGACTGACTGGCGAAAAACTGTTTTTT. Translation gives CASSFRLTGEKLFF.